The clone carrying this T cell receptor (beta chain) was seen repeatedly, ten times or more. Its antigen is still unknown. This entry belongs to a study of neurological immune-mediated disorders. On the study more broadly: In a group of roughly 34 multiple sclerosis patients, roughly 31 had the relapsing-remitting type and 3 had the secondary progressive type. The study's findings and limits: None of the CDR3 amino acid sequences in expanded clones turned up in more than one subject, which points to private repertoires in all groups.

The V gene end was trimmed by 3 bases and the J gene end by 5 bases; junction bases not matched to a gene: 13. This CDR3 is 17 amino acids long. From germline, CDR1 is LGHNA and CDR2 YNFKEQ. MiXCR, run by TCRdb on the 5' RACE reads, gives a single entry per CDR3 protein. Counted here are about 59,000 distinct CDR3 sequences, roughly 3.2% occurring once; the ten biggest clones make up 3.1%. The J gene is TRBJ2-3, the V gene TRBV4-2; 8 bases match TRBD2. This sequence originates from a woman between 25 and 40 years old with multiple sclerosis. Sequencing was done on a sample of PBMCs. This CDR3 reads CASSQVSSGGPRDTQYF. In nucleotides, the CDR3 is TGTGCCAGCAGCCAGGTATCCTCGGGAGGGCCTCGAGATACGCAGTATTTT.